The T cell receptor (beta chain) under discussion was sequenced for a study of OX40 agonist ivuxolimab in advanced cancers. Data came from immunoSEQ multiplex PCR; TCRdb stores just in-frame clones and leaves some out. This table has about 14,000 clones, about 78% appearing once. The CDR3 is made up of 15 amino acids. Per the germline V gene, CDR1 is PRHDT and CDR2 is FYEKMQ (reference sequence). Trimming shortened V by 1 base and J by 6 bases, and 16 bases separated the two germline ends. The gene calls are TRBV13 and TRBJ2-7; D may match TRBD1 or TRBD2 (5 bases each). The material was CD4+ or CD8+ T cells sorted from blood, obtained in a trial of the OX40 agonist ivuxolimab. This TCR came from an adult with an advanced solid tumor such as melanoma, head and neck, liver or kidney cancer. The DNA for the CDR3 is TGTGCCAGCAGCTTAGAAGGGACCCCAAGACCCGAGCAGTACTTC. It translates to CASSLEGTPRPEQYF.